The 23 T cell receptor beta chains below were found in one sample sequenced in a study of blood T cell repertoires in COVID-19. Produced via immunoSEQ multiplex PCR; TCRdb's table is partial and in-frame only. The sample lists 25,000 to 30,000 clones; 80% were seen once. What was sequenced was peripheral blood. Every receptor here comes from a woman in her seventies with acute or convalescent COVID-19.

This chain links TRBV28 with TRBJ2-5; 12 bases align to TRBD2. Germline trimming cut 4 bases from V and 1 base from J; bases unmatched to any gene: 10. Per the germline V gene, CDR1 is MDHEN and CDR2 is SYDVKM. The CDR3 is 18 residues long. The CDR3 loop reads CASSSGLAGTPIQETQYF. CDR3 sequence (DNA): TGTGCCAGCAGTTCCGGACTAGCGGGAACTCCTATCCAAGAGACCCAGTACTTC.

This sequence joins TRBV9 and TRBJ1-5; 10 nucleotides agree with TRBD1. The trim removed 2 bases at V and 6 bases at J, leaving 5 bases unmatched. Germline CDR1 SGDLS, CDR2 YYNGEE. The CDR3 length is 15 residues. CDR3 residues: CASSVSGQGGQPQHF. The CDR3 region has the DNA TGTGCCAGCAGCGTTTCAGGACAGGGGGGTCAGCCCCAGCATTTT.

The rearrangement links TRBV6-2 or TRBV6-3 to TRBJ2-7, with a weak D call TRBD1 (6 bases). V lost 5 bases, J lost 3 bases, and 14 bases lay in between. CDR3 length equals 14 residues. Germline V gene data show CDR1 as MNHEY and CDR2 as SVGEGT. The CDR3 reads CASSPQDRYYEQYF. DNA for the CDR3: TGTGCCAGCAGTCCCCAGGACAGATACTACGAGCAGTACTTC.

V usage is TRBV19 and J usage is TRBJ1-3; D remains ambiguous. This CDR3 contains 14 residues. Germline V CDR1 and CDR2: LNHDA, SQIVND (reference sequence). V was clipped by 5 bases and J by 0 bases, with 8 bases between them. In nucleotides, the CDR3 is TGTGCCAGTAGTTTGTCAGGCTCTGGAAACACCATATATTTT. It is translated as CASSLSGSGNTIYF.

The rearrangement links TRBV29-1 to TRBJ1-3; D not resolved. Trimming left V 4 bases short and J 1 base short, with 20 bases between. The CDR3 contains 17 residues. CDR1 and CDR2 from the germline V gene are SQVTM and ANQGSEA. This chain's CDR3 is CSVAGRLGQESGNTIYF. The DNA for the CDR3 is TGCAGCGTTGCGGGAAGGCTTGGGCAGGAATCTGGAAACACCATATATTTT.

The J gene is TRBJ1-1, the V gene TRBV6-5, with 12 bases aligning to TRBD1. The CDR3 has 13 residues. Per the germline V gene, CDR1 is MNHEY and CDR2 is SVGAGI. Unmatched junction bases numbered 7, after V lost 7 bases and J lost 10 bases. Written as DNA, the CDR3 is TGTGCCAGCACCCCGGGACAGGGGGCGGCAGCTTTCTTT. Its translation is CASTPGQGAAAFF.

This chain connects TRBV28 to TRBJ2-1, with TRBD2 as a possible D gene (5 bases). CDR3 size: 14 residues. Looked up from germline, CDR1 is MDHEN and CDR2 is SYDVKM. The V end was cut by 5 bases, the J end by 7 bases, with 15 bases between. CDR3 in amino acids: CASSQLGVRNEQFF. CDR3 DNA sequence: TGTGCCAGCAGTCAACTGGGAGTGCGGAATGAGCAGTTCTTC.

The chain combines TRBV4-1 with TRBJ2-3, with TRBD2 matching 9 bases. The CDR3 totals 18 residues. V lost 0 bases and J lost 3; bases outside the gene matches: 10. The germline V gene encodes CDR1 MGHRA and CDR2 YSYEKL. CDR3 coding DNA: TGCGCCAGCAGCCAAGATGCCCTAGCGGGACGTCCGACAGATACGCAGTATTTT. Its protein is CASSQDALAGRPTDTQYF.

The rearrangement links TRBV4-1 to TRBJ2-7, with TRBD2 matching over 13 bases. The V and J ends lost 2 bases and 4 bases, in that order; junction bases with no gene match: 5. CDR1 is MGHRA, CDR2 YSYEKL, per germline. This CDR3 is built from 16 residues. CDR3 DNA: TGCGCCAGCAGCCAATTTCGACTAGCGGGAGGTTACGAGCAGTACTTC. Protein product: CASSQFRLAGGYEQYF.

V usage is TRBV6-5 and J usage is TRBJ1-5, with D possibly being TRBD1 (6 bases). The CDR3 runs to 12 residues. Trimming removed 8 bases at V and 5 bases at J, with 10 bases between. The germline V gene encodes CDR1 MNHEY and CDR2 SVGAGI. CDR3 bases: TGTGCCAGCTTACAGGGAGATCAGCCCCAGCATTTT. Encoded protein: CASLQGDQPQHF.

The V call is TRBV11-2, the J call TRBJ2-7; 10 nucleotides match TRBD1. CDR1 is SGHAT, CDR2 FQNNGV, per germline. V gave up 1 base and J gave up 1 base; unmatched junction bases: 10. The CDR3 is made up of 18 amino acids. This CDR3 is CASSLGVGTGVRSYEQYF. CDR3 nucleotide sequence: TGTGCCAGCAGCTTAGGGGTCGGGACAGGGGTTAGGTCCTACGAGCAGTACTTC.

This clone was counted only a few times. The rearrangement joins TRBV7-2 to TRBJ2-3, with 15 bases that match TRBD2. The CDR3 is 16 amino acids. V shed 7 bases and J 6 bases; nucleotides not matched to a gene: 8. Looked up from germline, CDR1 is SGHTA and CDR2 is FQGNSA. The CDR3 sequence: CASKITGTSGGDTQYF. CDR3 coding DNA: TGTGCCAGCAAGATTACCGGGACTAGCGGGGGGGATACGCAGTATTTT.

This chain connects TRBV5-1 to TRBJ2-2; a possible D gene is TRBD2 (6 bases). CDR1 SGHRS and CDR2 YFSETQ come from the germline V gene. The CDR3 is 15 amino acids. Trimming took off 3 bases at V and 4 bases at J, with 13 bases between the two ends. CDR3 sequence (DNA): TGCGCCAGCAGCTCCATCCTAGCGACCACCGGGGAGCTGTTTTTT. Translating it yields CASSSILATTGELFF.

CDR3 bases: TGTGCCAGCAGTTTCCTAAATCCCTCGGGAACAGGGGGCTGGGCAGATACGCAGTATTTT. It is translated as CASSFLNPSGTGGWADTQYF. The V gene is TRBV28, the J gene TRBJ2-3, with 9 positions matching TRBD1. V gave up 3 bases and J gave up 4 bases; unmatched junction bases: 20. The germline gives CDR1 MDHEN, CDR2 SYDVKM. The CDR3 totals 20 residues. The complete variable domain, with remaining parts taken from reference TRBV28 and TRBJ2-3, reads DVKVTQSSRYLVKRTGEKVFLECVQDMDHENMFWYRQDPGLGLRLIYFSYDVKMKEKGDIPEGYSVSREKKERFSLILESASTNQTSMYLCASSFLNPSGTGGWADTQYFGPGTRLTVL.

The V gene is TRBV2, the J gene TRBJ2-2, with TRBD2 identical over 9 bases. V trimming: 6 bases; J trimming: 3 bases; junction bases outside the gene matches: 5. The germline CDR1 and CDR2 sequences are SNHLY and FYNNEI. This CDR3 spans 15 amino acids. The CDR3 region is CASSGSGSYTGELFF. The CDR3 DNA is TGTGCCAGCAGCGGTAGCGGGAGTTACACCGGGGAGCTGTTTTTT.

This clone was recorded once. This chain links TRBV14 with TRBJ2-1, with TRBD2 matching over 12 bases. The CDR3 runs 17 residues. The germline V gene has CDR1 SGHDN and CDR2 FVKESK. V was clipped by 5 bases and J by 6 bases; unmatched bases: 11. The CDR3 sequence: CASSALSLAGGGNEQFF. DNA of the CDR3: TGTGCCAGCAGCGCCCTAAGCCTAGCGGGAGGGGGCAATGAGCAGTTCTTC.

In DNA, the CDR3 is TGTGCCAGCAGTATAGCACTAGCGGGATCTCACAATGAGCAGTTCTTC. It codes for CASSIALAGSHNEQFF. This chain links TRBV9 with TRBJ2-1, with 10 bases identical to TRBD2. CDR3 length equals 16 residues. Trimming took 5 bases from V and 5 from J; bases not matched to a gene: 10. Germline lookup yields CDR1 SGDLS and CDR2 YYNGEE.

The V gene is TRBV4-1, the J gene TRBJ1-2; D perhaps matches TRBD1 (5 bases). Deletions cut 1 base from V and 4 bases from J, with 13 bases between. There are 15 residues in the CDR3. CDR1 and CDR2 (germline): MGHRA, YSYEKL. CDR3 sequence (DNA): TGCGCCAGCAGCCAAGGGGCCGGAGGGGTCTATGGCTACACCTTC. Its protein product is CASSQGAGGVYGYTF.

This chain uses TRBV20-1 with TRBJ2-7, with a weak D call TRBD2 (6 bases). Trimming shortened V by 7 bases and J by 3 bases, and 10 bases separated the two germline ends. This CDR3 region has 11 residues. The germline gives CDR1 DFQATT, CDR2 SNEGSKA (reference sequence). The CDR3 is CSVGTYYEQYF. CDR3 sequence (DNA): TGCAGTGTCGGGACTTACTACGAGCAGTACTTC.

V and J are TRBV7-2 and TRBJ1-2; D unresolved. Trimming shortened V by 2 bases and J by 2 bases, and 9 bases separated the two germline ends. The CDR3 loop spans 14 amino acids. Germline V lookup: CDR1 SGHTA, CDR2 FQGNSA. The CDR3 DNA reads TGTGCCAGCAGCTTAATTGTTTCGAACTATGGCTACACCTTC. Encoded protein: CASSLIVSNYGYTF.

This chain uses TRBV14 with TRBJ1-3; possible D gene TRBD1, 6 bases. Between the trimmed V and J ends, which lost 1 base and 0 bases, there was a span of 7 bases. This CDR3 comprises 15 residues. Germline lookup yields CDR1 SGHDN and CDR2 FVKESK. CDR3 sequence (DNA): TGTGCCAGCAGCCAAGGGGACACCTCTGGAAACACCATATATTTT. This encodes CASSQGDTSGNTIYF. The variable domain in full, with the rest retrieved from reference TRBV14 and TRBJ1-3, is EAGVTQFPSHSVIEKGQTVTLRCDPISGHDNLYWYRRVMGKEIKFLLHFVKESKQDESGMPNNRFLAERTGGTYSTLKVQPAELEDSGVYFCASSQGDTSGNTIYFGEGSWLTVV.

CDR3 nucleotide sequence: TGTGCCAGCAGCTTCCTAGCGGGGGCCCAAGAGACCCAGTACTTC. Translating it yields CASSFLAGAQETQYF. The rearrangement links TRBV7-9 to TRBJ2-5; 10 bases line up with TRBD2. The J segment lost 1 base and the V segment lost 3 bases, leaving 2 bases of the junction unmatched. Germline CDR1 is SEHNR and CDR2 is FQNEAQ (reference sequence). The CDR3 contains 15 residues. Full variable domain (remainder filled in from reference TRBV7-9 and TRBJ2-5): DTGVSQNPRHKITKRGQNVTFRCDPISEHNRLYWYRQTLGQGPEFLTYFQNEAQLEKSRLLSDRFSAERPKGSFSTLEIQRTEQGDSAMYLCASSFLAGAQETQYFGPGTRLLVL.

The chain couples TRBV27 to TRBJ2-6; D is uncertain. With 5 bases removed from V and 0 bases from J, the gap between germline ends came to 8 bases. Germline V gene sequence: CDR1 MNHEY, CDR2 SMNVEV (reference sequence). The CDR3 extends over 15 amino acids. The CDR3 region has the DNA TGTGCCAGCAGTCTCCTATCCTCTGGGGCCAACGTCCTGACTTTC. Amino acid sequence: CASSLLSSGANVLTF.